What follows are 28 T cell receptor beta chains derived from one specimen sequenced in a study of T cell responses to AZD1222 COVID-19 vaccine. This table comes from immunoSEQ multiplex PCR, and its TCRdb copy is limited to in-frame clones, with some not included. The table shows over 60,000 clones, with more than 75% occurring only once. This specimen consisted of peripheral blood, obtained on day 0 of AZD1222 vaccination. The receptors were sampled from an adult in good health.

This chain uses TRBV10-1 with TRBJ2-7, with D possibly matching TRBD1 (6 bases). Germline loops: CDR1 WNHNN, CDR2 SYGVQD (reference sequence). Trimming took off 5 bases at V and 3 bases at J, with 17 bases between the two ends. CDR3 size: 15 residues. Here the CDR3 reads CASSSRQDKFYEQYF. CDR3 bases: TGCGCCAGCAGTTCCAGACAGGACAAGTTCTACGAGCAGTACTTC.

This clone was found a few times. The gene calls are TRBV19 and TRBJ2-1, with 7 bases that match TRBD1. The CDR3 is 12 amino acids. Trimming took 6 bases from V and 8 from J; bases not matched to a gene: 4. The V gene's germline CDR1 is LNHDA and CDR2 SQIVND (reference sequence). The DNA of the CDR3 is TGTGCCAGTAGGACAGGGAACTATGAGCAGTTCTTC. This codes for CASRTGNYEQFF.

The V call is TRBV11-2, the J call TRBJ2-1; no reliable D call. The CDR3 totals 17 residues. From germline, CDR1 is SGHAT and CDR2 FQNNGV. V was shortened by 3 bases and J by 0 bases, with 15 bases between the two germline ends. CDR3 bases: TGTGCCAGCAGCTTCGGTGGGGTAAAGGACTCCTACAATGAGCAGTTCTTC. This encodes CASSFGGVKDSYNEQFF.

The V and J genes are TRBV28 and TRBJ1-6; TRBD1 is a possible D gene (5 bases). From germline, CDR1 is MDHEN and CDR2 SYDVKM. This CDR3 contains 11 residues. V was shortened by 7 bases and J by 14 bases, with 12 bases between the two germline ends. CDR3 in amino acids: CASNSRDALHF. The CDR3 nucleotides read TGTGCCAGCAATAGCAGGGACGCCCTCCACTTT.

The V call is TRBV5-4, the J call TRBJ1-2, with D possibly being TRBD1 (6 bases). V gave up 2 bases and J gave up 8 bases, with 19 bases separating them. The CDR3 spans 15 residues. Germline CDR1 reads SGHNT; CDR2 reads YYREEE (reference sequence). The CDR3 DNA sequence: TGTGCCAGCAGCTTCAGGGACACGGGAAGGCAAGGCTACACCTTC. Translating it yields CASSFRDTGRQGYTF.

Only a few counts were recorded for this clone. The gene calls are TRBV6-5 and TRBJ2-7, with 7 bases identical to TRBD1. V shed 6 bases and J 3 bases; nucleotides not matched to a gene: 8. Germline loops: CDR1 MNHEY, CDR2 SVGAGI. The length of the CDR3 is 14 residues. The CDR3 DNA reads TGTGCCAGCAGCAGACAGGGAGACGACTACGAGCAGTACTTC. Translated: CASSRQGDDYEQYF.

CDR3 residues: CSVNTGPGQPQHF. In DNA form, the CDR3 reads TGCAGCGTTAACACAGGCCCCGGTCAGCCCCAGCATTTT. The rearrangement joins TRBV29-1 to TRBJ1-5, with D tentatively TRBD1 (5 bases). Germline lookup yields CDR1 SQVTM and CDR2 ANQGSEA. The CDR3 spans 13 residues. V was clipped by 5 bases and J by 6 bases, with 14 bases between them.

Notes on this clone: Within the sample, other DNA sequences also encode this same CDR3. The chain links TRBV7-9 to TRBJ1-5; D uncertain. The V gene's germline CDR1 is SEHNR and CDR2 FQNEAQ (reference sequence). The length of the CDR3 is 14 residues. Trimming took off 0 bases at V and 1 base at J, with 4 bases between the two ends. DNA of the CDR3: TGTGCCAGCAGCTTAGCGGGGAGCAATCAGCCCCAGCATTTT. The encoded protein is CASSLAGSNQPQHF.

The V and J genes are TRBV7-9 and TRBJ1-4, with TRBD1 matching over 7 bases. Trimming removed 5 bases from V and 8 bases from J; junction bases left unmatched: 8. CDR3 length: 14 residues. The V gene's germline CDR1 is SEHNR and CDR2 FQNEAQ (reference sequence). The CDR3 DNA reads TGTGCCAGCAGCCAATCGACAGGGCGGGAAAAACTGTTTTTT. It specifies CASSQSTGREKLFF.

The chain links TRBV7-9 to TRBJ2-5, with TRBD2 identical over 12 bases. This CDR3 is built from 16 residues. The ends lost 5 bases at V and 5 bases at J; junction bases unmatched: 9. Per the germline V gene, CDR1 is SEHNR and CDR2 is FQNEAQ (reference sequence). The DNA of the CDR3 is TGTGCCAGCAGCGCGGCTAGCGGGGGGGCCGGGGAGACCCAGTACTTC. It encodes CASSAASGGAGETQYF. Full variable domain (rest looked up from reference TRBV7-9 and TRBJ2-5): DTGVSQNPRHKITKRGQNVTFRCDPISEHNRLYWYRQTLGQGPEFLTYFQNEAQLEKSRLLSDRFSAERPKGSFSTLEIQRTEQGDSAMYLCASSAASGGAGETQYFGPGTRLLVL.

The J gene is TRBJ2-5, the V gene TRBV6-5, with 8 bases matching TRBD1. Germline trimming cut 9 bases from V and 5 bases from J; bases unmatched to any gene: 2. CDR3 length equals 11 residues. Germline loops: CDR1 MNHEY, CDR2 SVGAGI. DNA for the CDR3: TGTGCCAGTCAGGGGGCGGAGACCCAGTACTTC. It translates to CASQGAETQYF.

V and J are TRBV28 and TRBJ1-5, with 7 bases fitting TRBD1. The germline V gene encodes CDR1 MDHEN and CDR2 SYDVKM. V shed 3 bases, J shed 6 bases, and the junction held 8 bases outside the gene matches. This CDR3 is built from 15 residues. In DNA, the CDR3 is TGTGCCAGCAGTTTCCCCAGGGGGAGACTTCAGCCCCAGCATTTT. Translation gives CASSFPRGRLQPQHF.

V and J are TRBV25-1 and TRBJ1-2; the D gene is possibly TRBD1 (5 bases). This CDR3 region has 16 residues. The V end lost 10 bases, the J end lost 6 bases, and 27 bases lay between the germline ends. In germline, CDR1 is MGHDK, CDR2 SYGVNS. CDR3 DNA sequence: TGTGCCACATCCCGCAGGGCAGAGGGAAAGAGGGATGGCTACACCTTC. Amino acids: CATSRRAEGKRDGYTF.

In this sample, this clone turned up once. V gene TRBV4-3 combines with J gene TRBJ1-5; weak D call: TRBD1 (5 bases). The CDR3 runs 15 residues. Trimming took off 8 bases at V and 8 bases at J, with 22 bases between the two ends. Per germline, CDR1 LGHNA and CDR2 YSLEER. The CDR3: CASRKGGGKREPQHF. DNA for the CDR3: TGCGCCAGCCGCAAAGGTGGGGGGAAGAGGGAGCCCCAGCATTTT.

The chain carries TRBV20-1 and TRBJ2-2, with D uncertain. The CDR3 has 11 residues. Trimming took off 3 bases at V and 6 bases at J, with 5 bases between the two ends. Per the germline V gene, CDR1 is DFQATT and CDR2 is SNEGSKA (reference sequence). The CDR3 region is CSARTPGELFF. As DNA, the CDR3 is TGCAGTGCTAGGACCCCCGGGGAGCTGTTTTTT.

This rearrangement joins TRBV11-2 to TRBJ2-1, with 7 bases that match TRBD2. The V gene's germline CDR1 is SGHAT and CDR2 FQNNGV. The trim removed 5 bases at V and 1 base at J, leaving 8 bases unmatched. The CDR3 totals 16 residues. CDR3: CASSRPAGPSYNEQFF. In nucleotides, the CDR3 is TGTGCCAGCAGCAGACCAGCGGGGCCATCCTACAATGAGCAGTTCTTC.

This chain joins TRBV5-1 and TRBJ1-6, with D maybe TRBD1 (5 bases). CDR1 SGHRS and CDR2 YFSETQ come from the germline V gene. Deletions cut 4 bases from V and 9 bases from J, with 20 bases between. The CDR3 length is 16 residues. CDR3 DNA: TGCGCCAGCAGCGAAGGAGGGACCGCCCTGAGTTCACCCCTCCACTTT. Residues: CASSEGGTALSSPLHF.

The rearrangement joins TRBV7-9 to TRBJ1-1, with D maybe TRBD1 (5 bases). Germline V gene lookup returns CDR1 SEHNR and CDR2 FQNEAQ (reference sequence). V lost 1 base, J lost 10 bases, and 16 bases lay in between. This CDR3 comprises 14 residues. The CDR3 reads CASSLDSGRDGAFF. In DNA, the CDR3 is TGTGCCAGCAGCTTAGATTCCGGTAGGGACGGAGCTTTCTTT.

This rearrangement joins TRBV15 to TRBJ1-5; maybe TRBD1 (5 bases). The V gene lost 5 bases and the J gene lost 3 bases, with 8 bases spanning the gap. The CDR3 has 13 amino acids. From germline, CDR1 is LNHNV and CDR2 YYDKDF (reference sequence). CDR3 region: CATSWDFNQPQHF. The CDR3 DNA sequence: TGTGCCACCAGCTGGGACTTCAATCAGCCCCAGCATTTT.

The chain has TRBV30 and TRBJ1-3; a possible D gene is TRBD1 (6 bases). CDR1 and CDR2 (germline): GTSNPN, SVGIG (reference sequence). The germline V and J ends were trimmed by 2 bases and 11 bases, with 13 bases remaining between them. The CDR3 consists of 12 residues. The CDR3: CAWSYNRAPIYF. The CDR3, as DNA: TGTGCCTGGAGTTACAACAGGGCCCCCATATATTTT.

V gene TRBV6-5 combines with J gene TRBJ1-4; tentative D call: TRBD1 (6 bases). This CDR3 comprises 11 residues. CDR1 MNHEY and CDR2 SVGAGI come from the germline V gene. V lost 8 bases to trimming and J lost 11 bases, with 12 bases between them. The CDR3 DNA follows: TGTGCCAGCGGGCAGGGGAGGAAACTGTTTTTT. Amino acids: CASGQGRKLFF.

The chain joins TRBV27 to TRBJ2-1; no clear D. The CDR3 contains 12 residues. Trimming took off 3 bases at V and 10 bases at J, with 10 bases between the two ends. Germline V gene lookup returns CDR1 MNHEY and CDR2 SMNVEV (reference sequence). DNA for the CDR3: TGTGCCAGCAGTTTCCGCGGAGCAGAGCAGTTCTTC. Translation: CASSFRGAEQFF.

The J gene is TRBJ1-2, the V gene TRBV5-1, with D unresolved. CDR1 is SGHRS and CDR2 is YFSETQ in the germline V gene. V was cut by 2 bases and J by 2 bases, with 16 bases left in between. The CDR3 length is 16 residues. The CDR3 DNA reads TGCGCCAGCAGCTTCGTACCTGACGGGGAGAACTATGGCTACACCTTC. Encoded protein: CASSFVPDGENYGYTF.

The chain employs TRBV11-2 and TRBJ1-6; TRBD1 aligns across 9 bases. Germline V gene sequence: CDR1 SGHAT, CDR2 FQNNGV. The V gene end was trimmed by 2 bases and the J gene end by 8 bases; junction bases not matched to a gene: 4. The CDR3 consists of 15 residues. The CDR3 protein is CASSLRTGADSPLHF. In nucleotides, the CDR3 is TGTGCCAGCAGCTTAAGGACAGGGGCGGATTCACCCCTCCACTTT.

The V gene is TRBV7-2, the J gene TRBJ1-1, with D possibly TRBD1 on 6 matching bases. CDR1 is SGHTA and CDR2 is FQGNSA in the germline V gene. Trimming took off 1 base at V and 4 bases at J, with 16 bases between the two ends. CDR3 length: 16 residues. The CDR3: CASSLDQGIWLTEAFF. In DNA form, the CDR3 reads TGTGCCAGCAGCTTAGATCAGGGGATCTGGCTCACTGAAGCTTTCTTT.

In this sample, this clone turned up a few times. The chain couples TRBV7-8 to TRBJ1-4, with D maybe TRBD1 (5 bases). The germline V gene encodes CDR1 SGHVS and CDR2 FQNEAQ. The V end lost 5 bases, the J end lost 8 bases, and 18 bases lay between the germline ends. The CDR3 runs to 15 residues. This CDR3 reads CASSDDSFFSEKLFF. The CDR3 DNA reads TGTGCCAGCAGCGACGACAGTTTCTTCTCCGAAAAACTGTTTTTT.

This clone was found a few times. CDR3 sequence (DNA): TGTGCCAGCAGCCAAGAGGGGGGTCCTGGCTACACCTTC. Residues: CASSQEGGPGYTF. The genes are TRBV3-1 (or the pseudogene TRBV3-2) and TRBJ1-2; TRBD1 might be the D (5 bases). CDR3 length equals 13 residues. Germline loops: CDR1 LGHDT, CDR2 YNNKEL (reference sequence). Trimming left V 0 bases short and J 7 bases short, with 9 bases between.

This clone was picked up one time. The CDR3, as DNA: TGTGCCAGCAGGGGCAGATTTAATGAAAAACTGTTTTTT. Translated, it gives CASRGRFNEKLFF. V gene TRBV28 combines with J gene TRBJ1-4; the D is unclear. Trimming took off 6 bases at V and 4 bases at J, with 9 bases between the two ends. This CDR3 has 13 residues. Germline V gene data show CDR1 as MDHEN and CDR2 as SYDVKM.